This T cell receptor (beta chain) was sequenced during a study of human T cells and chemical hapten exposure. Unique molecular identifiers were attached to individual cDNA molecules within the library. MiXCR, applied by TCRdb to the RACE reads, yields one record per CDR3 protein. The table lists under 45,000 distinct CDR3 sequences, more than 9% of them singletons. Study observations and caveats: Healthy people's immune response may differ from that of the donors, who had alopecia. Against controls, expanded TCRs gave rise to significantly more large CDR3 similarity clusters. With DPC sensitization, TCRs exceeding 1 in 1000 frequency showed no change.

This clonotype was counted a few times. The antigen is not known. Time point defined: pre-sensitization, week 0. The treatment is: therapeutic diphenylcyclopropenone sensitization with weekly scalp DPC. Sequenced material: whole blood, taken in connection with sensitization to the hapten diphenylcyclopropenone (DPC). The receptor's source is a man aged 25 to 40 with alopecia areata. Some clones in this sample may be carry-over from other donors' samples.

Written as DNA, the CDR3 is TGTGCCATCAGGGACTCCACCGGGGAGCTGTTTTTT. This encodes CAIRDSTGELFF. The rearrangement uses TRBV10-3 and TRBJ2-2, with D maybe TRBD2 (5 bases). V was shortened by 6 bases and J by 4 bases, with 6 bases between the two germline ends. This CDR3 is 12 amino acids long. Germline V gene sequence: CDR1 ENHRY, CDR2 SYGVKD.